This T cell receptor beta chain was sequenced for a study of response to subunit inactivated influenza vaccine. V shed 6 bases, J shed 6 bases, and the junction held 5 bases outside the gene matches. This CDR3 region has 15 residues. Points from the study as a whole: The authors suggested that few new T cells are recruited per seasonal influenza vaccination.

MiXCR was run by TCRdb on the RT-PCR reads, yielding one entry per CDR3 protein. The profile shows a few hundred thousand distinct CDR3 sequences, approximately 15% of them singletons. The sample holds one count of this clonotype. What it binds is not known. The rearrangement joins TRBV12-3 or TRBV12-4 to TRBJ2-1; 13 bases are shared with TRBD2. This clonotype originated in a man between 45 and 60 years old who received an inactivated influenza vaccine. Sequenced material: PBMCs from blood, taken 11 to 12 days after vaccination. Here the CDR3 reads CASRLAGGWINEQFF. CDR3 nucleotide sequence: TGTGCCAGCAGACTAGCGGGGGGGTGGATCAATGAGCAGTTCTTC.